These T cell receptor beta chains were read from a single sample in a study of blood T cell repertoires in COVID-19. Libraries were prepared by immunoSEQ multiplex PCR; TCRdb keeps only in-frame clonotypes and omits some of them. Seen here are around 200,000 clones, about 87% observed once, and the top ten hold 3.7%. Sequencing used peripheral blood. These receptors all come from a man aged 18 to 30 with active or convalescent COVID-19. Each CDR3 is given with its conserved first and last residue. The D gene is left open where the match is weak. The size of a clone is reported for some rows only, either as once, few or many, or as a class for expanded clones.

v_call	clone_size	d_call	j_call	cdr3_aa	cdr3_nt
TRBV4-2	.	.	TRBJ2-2	CASSQLSLASGELFF	TGTGCCAGCAGCCAACTAAGTCTAGCAAGTGGGGAGCTGTTTTTT
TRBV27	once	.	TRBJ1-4	CASRPGLGNEKLFF	TGTGCCAGCAGACCGGGGTTGGGTAATGAAAAACTGTTTTTT
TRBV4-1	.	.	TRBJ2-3	CASSQDRDGSGTRTDTQYF	TGCGCCAGCAGCCAAGATAGGGATGGTAGTGGGACACGCACAGATACGCAGTATTTT
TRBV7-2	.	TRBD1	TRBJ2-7	CASSRPGQESYEQYF	TGTGCCAGCAGCAGACCGGGACAGGAGAGCTACGAGCAGTACTTC
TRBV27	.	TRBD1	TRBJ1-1	CASSLGQGATEAFF	TGTGCCAGCAGTTTAGGGCAGGGGGCCACTGAAGCTTTCTTT
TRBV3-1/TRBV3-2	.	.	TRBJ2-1	CASADLNSYNEQFF	TGTGCCAGTGCTGACTTAAATTCCTACAATGAGCAGTTCTTC
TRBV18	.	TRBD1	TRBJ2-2	CASSPMTGSNTGELFF	TGTGCCAGCTCACCTATGACAGGGTCGAACACCGGGGAGCTGTTTTTT
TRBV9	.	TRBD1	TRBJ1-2	CARQRGPLSEYHYGYTF	TGTGCCAGACAGAGGGGGCCCCTATCGGAATACCACTATGGCTACACCTTC
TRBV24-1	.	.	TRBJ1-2	CATSDFGRGGYTF	TGTGCCACCAGTGATTTTGGAAGGGGCGGCTACACCTTC
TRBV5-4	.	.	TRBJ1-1	CASSLGAGTEAFF	TGTGCCAGCAGCTTGGGGGCAGGGACTGAAGCTTTCTTT
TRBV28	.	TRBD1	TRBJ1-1	CASGQENTEAFF	TGTGCCAGCGGACAGGAGAACACTGAAGCTTTCTTT
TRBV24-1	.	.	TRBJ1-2	CATSAAGERANYGYTF	TGTGCCACCAGTGCGGCAGGGGAACGAGCTAACTATGGCTACACCTTC
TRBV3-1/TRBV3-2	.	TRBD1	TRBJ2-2	CASSQLPQGTGGELFF	TGTGCCAGCAGCCAACTCCCACAGGGGACAGGCGGGGAGCTGTTTTTT
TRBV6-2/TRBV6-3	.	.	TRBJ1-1	CASSRTADKAFF	TGTGCCAGCAGTCGGACAGCGGATAAAGCTTTCTTT
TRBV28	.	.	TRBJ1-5	CASSLFPGRSNQPQHF	TGTGCCAGCAGTTTATTCCCAGGTAGAAGCAATCAGCCCCAGCATTTT
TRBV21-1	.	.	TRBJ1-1	CASSNRVDRVNTEAFF	TGTGCCAGCAGCAATCGAGTGGACAGGGTGAACACTGAAGCTTTCTTT
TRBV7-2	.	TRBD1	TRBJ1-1	CASSSWTGTTEAFF	TGTGCCAGCAGCTCATGGACAGGGACCACTGAAGCTTTCTTT
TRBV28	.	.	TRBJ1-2	CASSPAGFYGYTF	TGTGCCAGCAGCCCTGCGGGGTTCTATGGCTACACCTTC
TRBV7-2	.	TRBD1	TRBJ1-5	CASRIGQGNQPQHF	TGTGCCAGCAGGATTGGACAGGGCAATCAGCCCCAGCATTTT
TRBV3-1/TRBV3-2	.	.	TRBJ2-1	CASSQDSGVRSYNEQFF	TGTGCCAGCAGCCAAGATTCTGGCGTGAGGTCCTACAATGAGCAGTTCTTC
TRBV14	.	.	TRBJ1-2	CASSPMALRGYTF	TGTGCCAGCAGCCCCATGGCTCTCAGGGGCTACACCTTC
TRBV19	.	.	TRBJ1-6	CASSDRFVSPLHF	TGTGCCAGTTCTGACAGATTTGTTTCACCCCTCCACTTT
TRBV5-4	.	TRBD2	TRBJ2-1	CASSPPEREGFSREQFF	TGTGCCAGCAGCCCACCTGAGCGGGAGGGTTTTTCGAGGGAGCAGTTCTTC
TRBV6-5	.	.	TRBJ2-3	CAIPTDTDTQYF	TGTGCCATTCCGACAGACACAGATACGCAGTATTTT
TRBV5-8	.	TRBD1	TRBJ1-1	CASSWGTVWDTEAFF	TGTGCCAGCAGCTGGGGGACAGTATGGGACACTGAAGCTTTCTTT
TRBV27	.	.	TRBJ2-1	CASSSGTYSYNEQFF	TGTGCCAGCAGTTCCGGGACTTACTCCTACAATGAGCAGTTCTTC
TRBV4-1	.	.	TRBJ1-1	CASSQDPMRDTEAFF	TGCGCCAGCAGCCAAGATCCGATGAGGGACACTGAAGCTTTCTTT
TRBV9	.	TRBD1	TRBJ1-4	CASSVAGGQSYEKLFF	TGTGCCAGCAGCGTAGCTGGGGGACAGAGTTATGAAAAACTGTTTTTT
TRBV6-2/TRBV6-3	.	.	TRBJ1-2	CASSYSTYGYTF	TGTGCCAGCAGTTACAGTACATATGGCTACACCTTC
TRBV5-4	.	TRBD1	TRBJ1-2	CASSSEQGNNYGYTF	TGTGCCAGCAGCTCGGAACAGGGGAACAACTATGGCTACACCTTC
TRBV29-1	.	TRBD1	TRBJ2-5	CSVETGQGVRDETQYF	TGCAGCGTTGAAACTGGACAGGGGGTCCGGGACGAGACCCAGTACTTC
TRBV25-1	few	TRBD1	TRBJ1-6	CASSELTGTVNSPLHF	TGTGCCAGCAGTGAATTGACGGGGACAGTGAATTCACCCCTCCACTTT
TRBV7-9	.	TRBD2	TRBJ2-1	CASTGTSGRGDNEQFF	TGTGCCAGCACCGGGACTAGCGGGAGAGGGGACAATGAGCAGTTCTTC
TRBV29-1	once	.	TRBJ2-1	CSVERKLGEGEQFF	TGCAGCGTTGAACGGAAGTTAGGGGAAGGTGAGCAGTTCTTC
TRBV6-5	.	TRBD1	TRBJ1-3	CASSLNRGSGNTIYF	TGTGCCAGCAGTCTTAACAGGGGCTCTGGAAACACCATATATTTT
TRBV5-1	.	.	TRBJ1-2	CASSLASYGYTF	TGCGCCAGCAGCTTGGCGTCCTATGGCTACACCTTC
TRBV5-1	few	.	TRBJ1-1	CASSLTGLNTEAFF	TGCGCCAGCAGCTTGACAGGATTGAACACTGAAGCTTTCTTT
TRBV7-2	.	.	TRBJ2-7	CASNNRGGSSYEQYF	TGTGCCAGCAACAACCGTGGGGGGAGCTCCTACGAGCAGTACTTC
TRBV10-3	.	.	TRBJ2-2	CAISRTPGTGELFF	TGTGCCATCAGCCGGACTCCCGGGACCGGGGAGCTGTTTTTT
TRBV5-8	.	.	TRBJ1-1	CASSLGGIDEAFF	TGTGCCAGCAGCTTGGGAGGGATCGATGAAGCTTTCTTT
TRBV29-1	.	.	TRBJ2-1	CSVEGDGRGRYNEQFF	TGCAGCGTTGAAGGGGACGGACGGGGGAGATACAATGAGCAGTTCTTC
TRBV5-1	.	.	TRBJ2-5	CASSLVPSLRETQYF	TGCGCCAGCAGCTTGGTACCTAGTCTGCGAGAGACCCAGTACTTC
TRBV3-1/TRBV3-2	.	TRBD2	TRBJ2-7	CASSQEKAGKPYEQYF	TGTGCCAGCAGCCAAGAAAAAGCGGGAAAACCCTACGAGCAGTACTTC
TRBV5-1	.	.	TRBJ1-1	CASSLEGAGNTEAFF	TGCGCCAGCAGCTTGGAGGGAGCCGGGAACACTGAAGCTTTCTTT
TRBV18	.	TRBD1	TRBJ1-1	CASSPTGGLGTEAFF	TGTGCCAGCTCACCAACAGGGGGCTTGGGCACTGAAGCTTTCTTT